This TCR beta chain is drawn from a study of cytomegalovirus exposure and HLA in healthy donors. PCR used 60 Vbeta primers and 13 Jbeta primers. Clones were sequenced by immunoSEQ multiplex PCR, and TCRdb holds only the in-frame ones, with some missing. This sample has some 130,000 clones, with 70% to 85% found just once. This CDR3 spans 14 amino acids. Trimming removed 5 bases from V and 6 bases from J; junction bases left unmatched: 7. Per germline, CDR1 SGHTA and CDR2 FQGNSA. Sequencing input: PBMCs. The TCR comes from a male donor in good health and CMV-seropositive. The chain has TRBV7-2 and TRBJ1-1; 9 bases are shared with TRBD1. The CDR3 DNA reads as TGTGCCAGCAGCCCCTCCGACAGGGGGGCTGAAGCTTTCTTT. The encoded protein is CASSPSDRGAEAFF.